The clone carrying this T cell receptor (beta chain) was seen repeatedly, ten times or more. What it recognizes is unknown. The sample comes from a study of Graves' ophthalmopathy and Graves' hyperthyroidism. Study findings and constraints: Among thyroid clonotypes expanded above 0.001 frequency, most also appeared in blood.

As the template, RNA transcripts were used to amplify TCR beta CDR3 regions. HTBI-primed RT-PCR formed the first round, and a multiplex PCR formed the second. TCRdb used MiXCR to reprocess the multiplex PCR reads, holding one entry per CDR3 protein. Among 900,000 to 1,200,000 distinct CDR3 sequences listed, about two fifths were seen once. Sequences were obtained from peripheral blood or thyroid tissue (not recorded which). The TCR originated in an adult man with Graves' hyperthyroidism.

CDR3 sequence: CASSLEGQGTYEQYF. In DNA, the CDR3 is TGTGCCAGCAGCTTAGAGGGACAGGGGACGTACGAGCAGTACTTC. The chain couples TRBV7-9 to TRBJ2-7; TRBD1 agrees at 10 bases. V dropped 1 base and J dropped 4; count of bases not matched to a gene: 4. Germline values: CDR1 SEHNR, CDR2 FQNEAQ (reference sequence). The CDR3 loop spans 15 amino acids.